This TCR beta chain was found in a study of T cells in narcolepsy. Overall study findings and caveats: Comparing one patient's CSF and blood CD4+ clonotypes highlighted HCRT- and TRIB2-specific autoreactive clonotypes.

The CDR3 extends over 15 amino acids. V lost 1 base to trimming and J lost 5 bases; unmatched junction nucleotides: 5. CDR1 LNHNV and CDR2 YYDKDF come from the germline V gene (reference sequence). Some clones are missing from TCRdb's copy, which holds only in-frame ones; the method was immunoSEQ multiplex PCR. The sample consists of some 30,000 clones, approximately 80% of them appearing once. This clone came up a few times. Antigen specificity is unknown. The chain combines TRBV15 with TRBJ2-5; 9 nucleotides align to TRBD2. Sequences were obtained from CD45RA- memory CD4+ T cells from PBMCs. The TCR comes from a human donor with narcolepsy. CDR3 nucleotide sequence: TGTGCCACCAGCAGAGGCGGGGGGGCCAGCGAGACCCAGTACTTC. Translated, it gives CATSRGGGASETQYF.